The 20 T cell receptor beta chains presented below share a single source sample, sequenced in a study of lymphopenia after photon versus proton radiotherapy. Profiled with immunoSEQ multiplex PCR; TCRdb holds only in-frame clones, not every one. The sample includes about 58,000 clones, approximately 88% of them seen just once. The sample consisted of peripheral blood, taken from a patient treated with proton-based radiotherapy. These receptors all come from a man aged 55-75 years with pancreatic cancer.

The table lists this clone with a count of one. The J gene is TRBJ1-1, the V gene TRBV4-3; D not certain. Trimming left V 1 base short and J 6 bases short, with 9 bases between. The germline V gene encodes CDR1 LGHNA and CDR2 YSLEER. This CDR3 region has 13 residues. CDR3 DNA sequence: TGCGCCAGCAGCCAAGCCCGGGGTCCTGAAGCTTTCTTT. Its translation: CASSQARGPEAFF.

CDR3 amino acids: CASREDGHSGNTIYF. Here the CDR3 DNA reads TGCGCCAGCAGAGAAGACGGACACTCTGGAAACACCATATATTTT. The chain has TRBV10-2 and TRBJ1-3; the D gene is possibly TRBD1 (5 bases). CDR1 is WSHSY, CDR2 SAAADI, per germline. The CDR3 contains 15 residues. V shed 6 bases and J shed 0 bases, with 12 bases lying between them.

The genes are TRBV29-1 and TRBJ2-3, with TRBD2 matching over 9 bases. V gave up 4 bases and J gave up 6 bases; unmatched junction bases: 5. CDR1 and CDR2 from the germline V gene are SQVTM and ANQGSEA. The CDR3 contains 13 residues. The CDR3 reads CSVAAGGEDTQYF. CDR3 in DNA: TGCAGCGTTGCGGCGGGAGGGGAGGATACGCAGTATTTT.

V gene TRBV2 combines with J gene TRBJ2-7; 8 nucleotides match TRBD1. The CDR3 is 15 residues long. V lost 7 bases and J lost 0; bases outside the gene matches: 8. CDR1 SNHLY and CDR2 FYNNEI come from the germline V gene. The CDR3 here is CASNPGGLSSYEQYF. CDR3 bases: TGTGCCAGCAATCCAGGGGGCCTATCCTCCTACGAGCAGTACTTC.

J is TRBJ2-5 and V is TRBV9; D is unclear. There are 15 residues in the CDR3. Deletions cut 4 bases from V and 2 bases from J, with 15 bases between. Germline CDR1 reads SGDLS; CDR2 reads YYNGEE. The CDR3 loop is CASSLEPRPQETQYF. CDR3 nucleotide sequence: TGTGCCAGCAGCCTAGAACCGCGACCTCAAGAGACCCAGTACTTC.

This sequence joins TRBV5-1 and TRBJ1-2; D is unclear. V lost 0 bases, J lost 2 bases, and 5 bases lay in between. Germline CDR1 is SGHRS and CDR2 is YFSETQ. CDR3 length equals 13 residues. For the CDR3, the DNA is TGCGCCAGCAGCTTGGCCCGAAACTATGGCTACACCTTC. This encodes CASSLARNYGYTF.

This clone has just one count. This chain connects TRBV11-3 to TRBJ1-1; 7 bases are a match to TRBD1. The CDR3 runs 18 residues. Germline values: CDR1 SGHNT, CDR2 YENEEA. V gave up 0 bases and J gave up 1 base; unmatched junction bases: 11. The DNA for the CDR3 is TGTGCCAGCAGCTTAGACCTCTTCTACAGGGGTCGGAACACTGAAGCTTTCTTT. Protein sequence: CASSLDLFYRGRNTEAFF.

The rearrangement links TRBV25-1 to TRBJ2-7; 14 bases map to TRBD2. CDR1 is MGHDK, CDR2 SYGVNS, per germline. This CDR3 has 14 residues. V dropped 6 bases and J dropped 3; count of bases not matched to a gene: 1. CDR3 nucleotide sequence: TGTGCCAGCAGGGGGACTAGCGGGAGCTACGAGCAGTACTTC. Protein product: CASRGTSGSYEQYF.

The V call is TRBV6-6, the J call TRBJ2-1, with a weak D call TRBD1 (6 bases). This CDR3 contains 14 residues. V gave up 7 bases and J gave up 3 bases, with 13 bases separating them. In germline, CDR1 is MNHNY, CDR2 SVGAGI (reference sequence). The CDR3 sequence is CASTHGQRYNEQFF. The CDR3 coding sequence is TGTGCCAGCACCCACGGACAGCGCTACAATGAGCAGTTCTTC.

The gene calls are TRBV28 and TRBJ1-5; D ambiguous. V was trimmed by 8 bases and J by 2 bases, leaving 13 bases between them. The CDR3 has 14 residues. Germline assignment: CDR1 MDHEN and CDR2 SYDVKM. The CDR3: CASVGPPRNQPQHF. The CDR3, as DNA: TGTGCCAGCGTAGGACCTCCGCGCAATCAGCCCCAGCATTTT.

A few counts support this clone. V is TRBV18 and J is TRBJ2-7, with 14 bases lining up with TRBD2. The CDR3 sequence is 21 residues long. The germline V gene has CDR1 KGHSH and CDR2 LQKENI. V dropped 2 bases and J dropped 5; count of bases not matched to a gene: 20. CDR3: CASSPDLFSPGTSGRKDEQYF. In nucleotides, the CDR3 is TGTGCCAGCTCACCAGATCTCTTTAGCCCCGGGACTAGCGGGAGAAAGGACGAGCAGTACTTC.

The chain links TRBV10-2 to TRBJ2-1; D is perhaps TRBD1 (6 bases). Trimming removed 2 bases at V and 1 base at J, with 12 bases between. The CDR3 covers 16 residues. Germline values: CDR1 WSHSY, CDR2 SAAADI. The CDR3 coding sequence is TGCGCCAGCAGTGAGGGCAGGGGTTTTTCCTACAATGAGCAGTTCTTC. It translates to CASSEGRGFSYNEQFF.

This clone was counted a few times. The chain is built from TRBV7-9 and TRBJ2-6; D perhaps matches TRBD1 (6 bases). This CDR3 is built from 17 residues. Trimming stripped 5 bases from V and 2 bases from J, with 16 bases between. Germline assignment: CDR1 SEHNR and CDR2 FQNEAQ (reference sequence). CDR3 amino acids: CASSESKTGTGANVLTF. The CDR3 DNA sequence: TGTGCCAGCAGCGAATCAAAGACAGGCACTGGGGCCAACGTCCTGACTTTC.

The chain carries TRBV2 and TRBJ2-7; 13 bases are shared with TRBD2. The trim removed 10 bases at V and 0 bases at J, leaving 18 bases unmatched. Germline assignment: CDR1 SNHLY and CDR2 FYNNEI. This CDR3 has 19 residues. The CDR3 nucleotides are TGTGCCACCAGGTTTTTTGGACTAGCGGGAGAGAGGGGCTCCTACGAGCAGTACTTC. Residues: CATRFFGLAGERGSYEQYF.

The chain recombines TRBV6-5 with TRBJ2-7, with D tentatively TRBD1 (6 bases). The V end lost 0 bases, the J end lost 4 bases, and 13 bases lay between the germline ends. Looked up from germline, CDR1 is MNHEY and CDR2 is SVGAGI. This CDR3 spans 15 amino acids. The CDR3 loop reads CASSYSARQGYEQYF. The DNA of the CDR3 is TGTGCCAGCAGTTACTCCGCCAGGCAGGGGTACGAGCAGTACTTC.

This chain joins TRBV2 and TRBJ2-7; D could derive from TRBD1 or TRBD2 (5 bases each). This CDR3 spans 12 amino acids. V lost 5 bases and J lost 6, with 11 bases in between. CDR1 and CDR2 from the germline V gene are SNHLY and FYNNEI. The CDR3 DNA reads TGTGCCAGCAGTCCCACAGGAGGCGAGCAGTACTTC. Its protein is CASSPTGGEQYF.

This chain's CDR3 is CASSHDLGRNTEAFF. In DNA form, the CDR3 reads TGTGCCAGCAGCCACGACCTTGGAAGGAACACTGAAGCTTTCTTT. This chain joins TRBV4-2 and TRBJ1-1; D uncertain. This CDR3 spans 15 amino acids. Trimming pared 3 bases from V and 1 base from J, leaving 12 bases between. Germline values: CDR1 LGHNA, CDR2 YNFKEQ.

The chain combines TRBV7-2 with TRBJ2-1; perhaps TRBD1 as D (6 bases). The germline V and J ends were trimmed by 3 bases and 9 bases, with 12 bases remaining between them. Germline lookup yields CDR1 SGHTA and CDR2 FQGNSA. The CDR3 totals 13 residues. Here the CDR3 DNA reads TGTGCCAGCAGCTTGGCAGGGGTGGGTGAGCAGTTCTTC. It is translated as CASSLAGVGEQFF.

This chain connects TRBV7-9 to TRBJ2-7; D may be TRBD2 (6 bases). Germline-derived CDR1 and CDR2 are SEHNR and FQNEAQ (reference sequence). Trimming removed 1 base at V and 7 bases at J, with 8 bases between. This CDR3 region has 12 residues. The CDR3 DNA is TGTGCCAGCAGCTTAGAACGGGGGGAGCAGTACTTC. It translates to CASSLERGEQYF. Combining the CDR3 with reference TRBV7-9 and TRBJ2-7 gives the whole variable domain DTGVSQNPRHKITKRGQNVTFRCDPISEHNRLYWYRQTLGQGPEFLTYFQNEAQLEKSRLLSDRFSAERPKGSFSTLEIQRTEQGDSAMYLCASSLERGEQYFGPGTRLTVT.

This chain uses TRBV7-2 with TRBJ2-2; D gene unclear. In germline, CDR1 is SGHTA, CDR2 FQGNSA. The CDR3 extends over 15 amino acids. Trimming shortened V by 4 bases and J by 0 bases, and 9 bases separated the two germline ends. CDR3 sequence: CASSSALANTGELFF. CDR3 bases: TGTGCCAGCAGCTCGGCGCTAGCGAACACCGGGGAGCTGTTTTTT.